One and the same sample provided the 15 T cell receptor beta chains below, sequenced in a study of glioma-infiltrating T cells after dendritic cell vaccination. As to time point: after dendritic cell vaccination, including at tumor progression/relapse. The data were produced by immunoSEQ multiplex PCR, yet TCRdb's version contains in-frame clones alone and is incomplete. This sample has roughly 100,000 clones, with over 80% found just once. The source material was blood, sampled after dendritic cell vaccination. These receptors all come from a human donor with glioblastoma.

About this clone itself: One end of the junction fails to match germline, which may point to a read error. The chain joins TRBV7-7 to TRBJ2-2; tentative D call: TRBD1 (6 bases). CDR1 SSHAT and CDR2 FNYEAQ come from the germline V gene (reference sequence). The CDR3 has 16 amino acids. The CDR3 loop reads CASSLGQTLDTGELFF. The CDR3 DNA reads TGTGCTAGCAGCTTAGGACAGACACTCGACACCGGGGAGCTGTTTTTT.

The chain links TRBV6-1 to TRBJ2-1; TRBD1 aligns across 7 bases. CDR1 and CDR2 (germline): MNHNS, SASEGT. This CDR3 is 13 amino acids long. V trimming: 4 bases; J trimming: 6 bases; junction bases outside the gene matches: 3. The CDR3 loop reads CASSVGTANEQFF. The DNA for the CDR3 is TGTGCCAGCAGTGTCGGGACAGCCAATGAGCAGTTCTTC.

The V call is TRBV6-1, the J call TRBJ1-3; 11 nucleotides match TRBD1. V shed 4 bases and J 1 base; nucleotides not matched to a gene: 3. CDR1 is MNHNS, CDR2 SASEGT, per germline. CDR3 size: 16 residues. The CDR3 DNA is TGTGCCAGCAGTGGGACAGGGGGCTTGTCTGGAAACACCATATATTTT. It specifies CASSGTGGLSGNTIYF.

This CDR3 is CASSLAWSSGANVLTF. In DNA form, the CDR3 reads TGTGCCAGCAGCTTAGCATGGAGCTCTGGGGCCAACGTCCTGACTTTC. The chain combines TRBV7-2 with TRBJ2-6, with D unresolved. V was trimmed by 0 bases and J by 0 bases, leaving 6 bases between them. Germline CDR1 SGHTA, CDR2 FQGNSA. The CDR3 covers 16 residues. The full variable domain, its missing parts supplied by reference TRBV7-2 and TRBJ2-6, is GAGVSQSPSNKVTEKGKDVELRCDPISGHTALYWYRQSLGQGLEFLIYFQGNSAPDKSGLPSDRFSAERTGGSVSTLTIQRTQQEDSAVYLCASSLAWSSGANVLTFGAGSRLTVL.

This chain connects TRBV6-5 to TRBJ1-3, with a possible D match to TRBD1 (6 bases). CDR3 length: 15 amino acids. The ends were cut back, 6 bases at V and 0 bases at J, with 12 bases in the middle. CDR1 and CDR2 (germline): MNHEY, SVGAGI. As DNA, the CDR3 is TGTGCCAGCAGCACCGGACAGCACTCTGGAAACACCATATATTTT. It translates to CASSTGQHSGNTIYF.

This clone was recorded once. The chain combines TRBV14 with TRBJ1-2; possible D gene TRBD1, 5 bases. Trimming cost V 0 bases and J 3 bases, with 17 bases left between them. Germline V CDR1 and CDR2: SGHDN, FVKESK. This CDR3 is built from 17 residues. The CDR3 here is CASSQDLGWGVDYGYTF. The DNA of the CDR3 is TGTGCCAGCAGCCAAGATTTAGGGTGGGGCGTCGACTATGGCTACACCTTC.

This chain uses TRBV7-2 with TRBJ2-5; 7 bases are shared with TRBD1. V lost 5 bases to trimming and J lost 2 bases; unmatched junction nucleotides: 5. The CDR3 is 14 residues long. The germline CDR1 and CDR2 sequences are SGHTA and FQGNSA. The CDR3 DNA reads TGTGCCAGCAGCGTACAGGGGTTACAAGAGACCCAGTACTTC. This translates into CASSVQGLQETQYF. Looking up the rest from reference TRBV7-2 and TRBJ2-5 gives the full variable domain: GAGVSQSPSNKVTEKGKDVELRCDPISGHTALYWYRQSLGQGLEFLIYFQGNSAPDKSGLPSDRFSAERTGGSVSTLTIQRTQQEDSAVYLCASSVQGLQETQYFGPGTRLLVL.

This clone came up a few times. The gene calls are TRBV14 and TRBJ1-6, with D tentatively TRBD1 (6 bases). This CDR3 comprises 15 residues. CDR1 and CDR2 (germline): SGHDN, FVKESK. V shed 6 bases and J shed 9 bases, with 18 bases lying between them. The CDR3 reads CASSEAAQGTSPLHF. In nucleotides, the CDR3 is TGTGCCAGCAGTGAGGCTGCACAGGGTACTTCACCCCTCCACTTT.

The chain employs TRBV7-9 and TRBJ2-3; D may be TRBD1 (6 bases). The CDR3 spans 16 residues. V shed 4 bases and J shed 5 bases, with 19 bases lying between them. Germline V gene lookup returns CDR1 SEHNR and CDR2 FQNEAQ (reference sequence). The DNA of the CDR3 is TGTGCCAGCAGCTGGACGGACTGGGGGCCAGAAGATACGCAGTATTTT. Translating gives CASSWTDWGPEDTQYF.

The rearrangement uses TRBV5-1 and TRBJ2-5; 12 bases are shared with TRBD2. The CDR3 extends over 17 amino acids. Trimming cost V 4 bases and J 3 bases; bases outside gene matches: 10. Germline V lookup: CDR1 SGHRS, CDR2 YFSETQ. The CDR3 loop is CASSPGASSGGEETQYF. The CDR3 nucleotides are TGCGCCAGCAGCCCCGGCGCGTCTAGCGGGGGGGAAGAGACCCAGTACTTC.

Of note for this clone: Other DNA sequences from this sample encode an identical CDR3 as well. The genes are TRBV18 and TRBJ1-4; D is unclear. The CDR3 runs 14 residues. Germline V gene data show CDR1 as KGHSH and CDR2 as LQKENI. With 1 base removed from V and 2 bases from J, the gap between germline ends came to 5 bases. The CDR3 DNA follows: TGTGCCAGCTCACCACTGGCTACTAATGAAAAACTGTTTTTT. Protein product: CASSPLATNEKLFF.

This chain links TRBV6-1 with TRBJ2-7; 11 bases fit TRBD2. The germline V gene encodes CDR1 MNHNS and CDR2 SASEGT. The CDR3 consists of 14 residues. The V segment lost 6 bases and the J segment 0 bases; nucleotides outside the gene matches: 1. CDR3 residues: CASRLAGASYEQYF. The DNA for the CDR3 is TGTGCCAGCAGACTAGCGGGGGCCTCCTACGAGCAGTACTTC.

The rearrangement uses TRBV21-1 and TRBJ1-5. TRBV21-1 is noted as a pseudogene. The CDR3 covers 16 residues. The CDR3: CASSTPRGRDNQPQHF. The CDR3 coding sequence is TGTGCCAGCAGCACACCCCGAGGACGGGACAATCAGCCCCAGCATTTT.

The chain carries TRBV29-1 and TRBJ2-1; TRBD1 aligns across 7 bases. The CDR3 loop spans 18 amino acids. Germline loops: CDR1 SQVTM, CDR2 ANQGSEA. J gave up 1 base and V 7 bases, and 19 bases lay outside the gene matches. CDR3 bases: TGCAGCGGTGTGGGACAGATTAATATCAAGTTTTCCTACAATGAGCAGTTCTTC. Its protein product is CSGVGQINIKFSYNEQFF.

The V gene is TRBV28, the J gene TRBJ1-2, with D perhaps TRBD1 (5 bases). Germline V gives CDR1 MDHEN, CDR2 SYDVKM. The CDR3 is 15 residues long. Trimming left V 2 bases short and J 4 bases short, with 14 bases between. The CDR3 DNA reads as TGTGCCAGCAGTTTAAATTTGCAGGGTGGCTATGGCTACACCTTC. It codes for CASSLNLQGGYGYTF.